This T cell receptor beta chain is from a study of blood T cell repertoires in COVID-19. Study summary: Samples of COVID-19 (acute and convalescent) were obtained from the United States, Italy and Spain.

Authors' analysis steps: The assay estimated nucleated cells by amplifying reference gene primers. TCRdb keeps only in-frame clones here, not all; method: immunoSEQ multiplex PCR. V, J and clone size are those of that table, while D and trimming were read from the DNA. In the table there are approximately 56,000 clones, about 91% of which are singletons. CDR1 and CDR2 from the germline V gene are LGHDT and YNNKEL (reference sequence). V lost 3 bases and J lost 4; bases outside the gene matches: 2. CDR3 length equals 15 residues. Enrollment of patients from Seattle took place during active infection, with longitudinal follow-up.

This receptor was obtained from a woman aged 55-70 years with COVID-19, enrolled during active disease. What was sequenced was peripheral blood. The chain uses TRBV3-1 (or the pseudogene TRBV3-2) and TRBJ2-1; 11 bases map to TRBD2. This CDR3 is CASSHTSGGYNEQFF. The DNA for the CDR3 is TGTGCCAGCAGCCATACTAGCGGGGGTTACAATGAGCAGTTCTTC.